One and the same sample provided the 29 T cell receptor beta chains below, sequenced in a study of beta chain features in type 1 diabetes. Study conclusions and caveats: When Type 1 diabetes patients were examined, their TCRB CDR3s proved moderately but significantly shorter in all four CD4+ subsets.

Antigen specificity for these receptors is unknown. Since all of the isolated RNA was reverse transcribed, expressed TCRB transcripts were what got sequenced. Sequencing used immunoSEQ multiplex PCR; TCRdb keeps in-frame clones, though not all of them. Altogether roughly 150,000 clones are present, over 6% being singletons, with the ten largest covering about 0.5%. The sample consisted of central memory CD4+ T cells from blood. All receptors derive from a man younger than 35 with type 1 diabetes.

This clone was detected only a few times. The chain carries TRBV7-2 and TRBJ2-5, with a weak D call TRBD2 (5 bases). The CDR3 consists of 13 residues. Germline CDR1 is SGHTA and CDR2 is FQGNSA. Trimming pared 5 bases from V and 2 bases from J, leaving 9 bases between. The CDR3 spells CASSIDYQETQYF. As DNA, the CDR3 is TGTGCCAGCAGCATAGACTATCAAGAGACCCAGTACTTC.

This clone was seen a handful of times. This chain links TRBV14 with TRBJ2-3; possibly TRBD1 for D (6 bases). Trimming left V 6 bases short and J 3 bases short, with 16 bases between. Germline V gives CDR1 SGHDN, CDR2 FVKESK. The CDR3 consists of 15 residues. For the CDR3, the DNA is TGTGCCAGCAGTCCAGGGGTGCTTGGGACAGATACGCAGTATTTT. Its translation is CASSPGVLGTDTQYF.

This clone was recorded a few times. The chain couples TRBV4-3 to TRBJ2-4, with D tentatively TRBD1 (6 bases). V dropped 0 bases and J dropped 6 bases, with 24 bases sitting between them. Germline-derived CDR1 and CDR2 are LGHNA and YSLEER. The CDR3 consists of 19 residues. CDR3 coding DNA: TGCGCCAGCAGCCAAGATCGAAAGGGAGCAGGGGAATGTAGAAACATTCAGTACTTC. It yields the protein CASSQDRKGAGECRNIQYF.

The chain couples TRBV6-6 to TRBJ2-7; D uncertain. V shed 2 bases and J shed 6 bases, with 5 bases lying between them. CDR1 is MNHNY, CDR2 SVGAGI, per germline (reference sequence). This CDR3 has 11 amino acids. CDR3: CASSYIREQYF. The CDR3 DNA sequence: TGTGCCAGCAGTTACATTCGCGAGCAGTACTTC.

This clone occurred a few times. V usage is TRBV30 and J usage is TRBJ2-1, with D possibly being TRBD1 (6 bases). In germline, CDR1 is GTSNPN, CDR2 SVGIG (reference sequence). The V end lost 0 bases, the J end lost 8 bases, and 8 bases lay between the germline ends. This CDR3 has 12 amino acids. This CDR3 is CAWSVQGYEQFF. The CDR3 DNA reads as TGTGCCTGGAGTGTACAGGGCTATGAGCAGTTCTTC. The full variable domain, with the rest looked up from reference TRBV30 and TRBJ2-1, is SQTIHQWPATLVQPVGSPLSLECTVEGTSNPNLYWYRQAAGRGLQLLFYSVGIGQISSEVPQNLSASRPQDRQFILSSKKLLLSDSGFYLCAWSVQGYEQFFGPGTRLTVL.

This rearrangement joins TRBV9 to TRBJ2-5; TRBD2 aligns across 7 bases. CDR1 and CDR2 (germline): SGDLS, YYNGEE. CDR3 length equals 15 residues. Losses at the gene ends were 0 bases for V and 5 bases for J; bases not matched to a gene: 7. The CDR3 protein is CASSVAGGVGETQYF. CDR3 coding DNA: TGTGCCAGCAGCGTAGCGGGGGGAGTAGGGGAGACCCAGTACTTC.

This clone was observed a few times. The chain links TRBV30 to TRBJ1-2; TRBD1 aligns across 9 bases. The CDR3 consists of 11 residues. Germline CDR1 and CDR2: GTSNPN and SVGIG (reference sequence). V lost 3 bases, J lost 12 bases, and 5 bases stayed unmatched. CDR3 bases: TGTGCCTGGAGGTACAGGGGGCCGCACACCTTC. Encoded protein: CAWRYRGPHTF.

CDR3 sequence: CASSPADRKNIQYF. The CDR3 coding sequence is TGTGCCAGCAGTCCTGCGGACAGAAAAAACATTCAGTACTTC. The V gene is TRBV28, the J gene TRBJ2-4, with D possibly being TRBD1 (6 bases). The germline CDR1 and CDR2 sequences are MDHEN and SYDVKM. V was trimmed by 5 bases and J by 4 bases, leaving 12 bases between them. The CDR3 loop spans 14 amino acids.

This clone was counted between two and nine times. Other DNA sequences from this sample encode an identical CDR3 as well. The chain carries TRBV28 and TRBJ2-7, with a weak D call TRBD2 (5 bases). V was pared by 3 bases and J by 3 bases, with 6 bases between. Germline CDR1 is MDHEN and CDR2 is SYDVKM. This CDR3 region has 12 residues. The CDR3 protein is CASSLSGYEQYF. DNA of the CDR3: TGTGCCAGCAGTTTGAGCGGCTACGAGCAGTACTTC.

The sample holds a few counts of this clone. This chain connects TRBV5-6 to TRBJ2-5; 7 bases map to TRBD1. The germline V gene has CDR1 SGHDT and CDR2 YYEEEE. CDR3 length: 17 residues. The V and J ends lost 0 bases and 0 bases, in that order; junction bases with no gene match: 8. CDR3 bases: TGTGCCAGCAGCTTGGCCTCTTCGACAGGGAACCAAGAGACCCAGTACTTC. Protein product: CASSLASSTGNQETQYF. Full variable domain (missing parts from reference TRBV5-6 and TRBJ2-5): DAGVTQSPTHLIKTRGQQVTLRCSPKSGHDTVSWYQQALGQGPQFIFQYYEEEERQRGNFPDRFSGHQFPNYSSELNVNALLLGDSALYLCASSLASSTGNQETQYFGPGTRLLVL.

This clone was detected only a few times. The rearrangement uses TRBV11-2 and TRBJ2-1; 10 nucleotides align to TRBD2. The CDR3 is 18 residues long. Germline V CDR1 and CDR2: SGHAT, FQNNGV. The V and J ends lost 0 bases and 4 bases, in that order; junction bases with no gene match: 9. The CDR3 region has the DNA TGTGCCAGCAGCTTAGATAAGCTAACTAGCGGGAAGTACAATGAGCAGTTCTTC. Translated: CASSLDKLTSGKYNEQFF.

The sample holds a few counts of this clone. The chain joins TRBV18 to TRBJ2-1; D might be TRBD1 (5 bases). Germline CDR1 and CDR2: KGHSH and LQKENI. The CDR3 runs 18 residues. V lost 0 bases, J lost 5 bases, and 20 bases lay in between. The CDR3 DNA is TGTGCCAGCTCACCACCGGGAAATGGTGTCAGGGTAGACAATGAGCAGTTCTTC. Protein sequence: CASSPPGNGVRVDNEQFF.

The chain is built from TRBV5-1 and TRBJ2-5; 10 nucleotides align to TRBD1. This CDR3 is built from 15 residues. Germline assignment: CDR1 SGHRS and CDR2 YFSETQ. V was clipped by 2 bases and J by 6 bases; unmatched bases: 7. The CDR3 is CASSFQGQGMQTQYF. Written as DNA, the CDR3 is TGCGCCAGCAGCTTCCAGGGACAGGGGATGCAGACCCAGTACTTC.

The V call is TRBV11-3, the J call TRBJ2-7; TRBD1 matches at 9 bases. Trimming cost V 1 base and J 3 bases; bases outside gene matches: 4. The CDR3 is 15 residues long. CDR1 SGHNT and CDR2 YENEEA come from the germline V gene. The CDR3: CASSLVRQGGYEQYF. Here the CDR3 DNA reads TGTGCCAGCAGCTTAGTGCGACAGGGGGGCTACGAGCAGTACTTC.

This clone has more than one count but fewer than ten. The J gene is TRBJ2-7, the V gene TRBV9, with D perhaps matching TRBD1 (5 bases). Trimming took 0 bases from V and 3 from J, leaving 10 bases between them. The CDR3 covers 14 residues. CDR1 SGDLS and CDR2 YYNGEE come from the germline V gene. In nucleotides, the CDR3 is TGTGCCAGCAGCGTAGCACCAGGGATCTACGAGCAGTACTTC. Translation: CASSVAPGIYEQYF.

V gene TRBV19 combines with J gene TRBJ2-5; D unclear. The V gene lost 1 base and the J gene lost 2 bases, with 8 bases spanning the gap. The CDR3 has 14 amino acids. CDR1 is LNHDA, CDR2 SQIVND, per germline (reference sequence). CDR3 DNA: TGTGCCAGTAGTATAGCGCACACGCAAGAGACCCAGTACTTC. This encodes CASSIAHTQETQYF.

This clone showed up just a few times. The rearrangement uses TRBV5-1 and TRBJ2-5; 9 bases agree with TRBD2. CDR1 and CDR2 from the germline V gene are SGHRS and YFSETQ. CDR3 length: 17 residues. J lost 5 bases, V lost 0 bases, and 11 bases had no gene match. The CDR3 reads CASSLGLAADSGETQYF. DNA of the CDR3: TGCGCCAGCAGCTTGGGACTAGCGGCTGACTCGGGGGAGACCCAGTACTTC.

This clone has more than one count but fewer than ten. V is TRBV10-3 and J is TRBJ2-7; 9 bases map to TRBD1. Germline V gene sequence: CDR1 ENHRY, CDR2 SYGVKD. The ends lost 6 bases at V and 6 bases at J; junction bases unmatched: 3. This CDR3 spans 12 amino acids. CDR3 loop: CAIRGQGAEQYF. The CDR3 DNA reads as TGTGCCATCAGGGGACAGGGCGCCGAGCAGTACTTC.

In this sample, this clone turned up a few times. This chain joins TRBV28 and TRBJ1-2; D is ambiguous. V gave up 4 bases and J gave up 2 bases, with 8 bases separating them. There are 13 residues in the CDR3. Germline V gene sequence: CDR1 MDHEN, CDR2 SYDVKM. This CDR3 is CASSSTENYGYTF. CDR3 DNA: TGTGCCAGCAGTTCAACAGAGAACTATGGCTACACCTTC.

The V call is TRBV27, the J call TRBJ1-2; the D is unclear. Trimming removed 7 bases at V and 6 bases at J, with 21 bases between. CDR1 is MNHEY and CDR2 is SMNVEV in the germline V gene (reference sequence). This CDR3 region has 15 residues. The CDR3 nucleotides are TGTGCCAGCAAGCAATGGGTTGATCAGAGGAATGGCTACACCTTC. Protein: CASKQWVDQRNGYTF.

The table lists this clone with a few counts. V usage is TRBV6-6 and J usage is TRBJ2-3; TRBD1 matches at 7 bases. The ends lost 4 bases at V and 0 bases at J; junction bases unmatched: 4. Germline V gene sequence: CDR1 MNHNY, CDR2 SVGAGI (reference sequence). The CDR3 covers 15 residues. The CDR3 DNA sequence: TGTGCCAGCAGTTCCAGGGGGATGAGCACAGATACGCAGTATTTT. It codes for CASSSRGMSTDTQYF.

The CDR3 DNA reads TGTGCCAGCAGCCCGGGACAGGGAGGAGAGACCCAGTACTTC. It codes for CASSPGQGGETQYF. V usage is TRBV28 and J usage is TRBJ2-5, with 9 bases that match TRBD1. The V segment lost 6 bases and the J segment 4 bases; nucleotides outside the gene matches: 6. The germline gives CDR1 MDHEN, CDR2 SYDVKM. The length of the CDR3 is 14 residues. The complete variable domain, with remaining parts taken from reference TRBV28 and TRBJ2-5, reads DVKVTQSSRYLVKRTGEKVFLECVQDMDHENMFWYRQDPGLGLRLIYFSYDVKMKEKGDIPEGYSVSREKKERFSLILESASTNQTSMYLCASSPGQGGETQYFGPGTRLLVL.

This clone has only a few counts. This chain joins TRBV21-1 and TRBJ2-2; TRBD2 is the table's D call, not checked against the DNA. TRBV21-1 is marked as a pseudogene. The CDR3 is made up of 20 amino acids. The CDR3 loop reads CASSKAELAGHGWVTGELFF. Written as DNA, the CDR3 is TGTGCCAGCAGCAAAGCGGAGCTAGCGGGGCATGGTTGGGTTACCGGGGAGCTGTTTTTT.

This clone was counted between two and nine times. This chain joins TRBV27 and TRBJ2-1; 8 bases fit TRBD2. The V gene's germline CDR1 is MNHEY and CDR2 SMNVEV (reference sequence). V shed 7 bases and J 6 bases; nucleotides not matched to a gene: 17. The CDR3 length is 17 residues. In nucleotides, the CDR3 is TGTGCCAGCACCCATCACAGGGCGACTAGCGAGGGCAATGAGCAGTTCTTC. Translating it yields CASTHHRATSEGNEQFF.

The CDR3 protein is CASSLSPGGGLAFF. The CDR3 nucleotides are TGTGCCAGCAGTTTGTCGCCGGGTGGAGGTTTGGCTTTCTTT. V usage is TRBV27 and J usage is TRBJ1-1; D remains unclear. Between the trimmed V and J ends, which lost 3 bases and 11 bases, there was a span of 19 bases. CDR3 length: 14 amino acids. The germline CDR1 and CDR2 sequences are MNHEY and SMNVEV (reference sequence).

In this sample, this clone turned up a few times. Mismatch with germline at one junction end may stem from a read error. This chain connects TRBV5-5 to TRBJ2-3; TRBD2 agrees at 7 bases. Germline V gene sequence: CDR1 SGHKS, CDR2 YYEKEE (reference sequence). This CDR3 is built from 13 residues. CDR3 nucleotides: TGTGCCAGCAGCCCCTGGGACGGCAACCGGGAGGATTTT. Its protein product is CASSPWDGNREDF.

This chain joins TRBV5-1 and TRBJ1-1; TRBD1 might be the D (5 bases). The V end lost 4 bases, the J end lost 1 base, and 11 bases lay between the germline ends. From germline, CDR1 is SGHRS and CDR2 YFSETQ. The CDR3 is 14 amino acids. CDR3 in DNA: TGCGCCAGCAGCAGGACACCTACGAACACTGAAGCTTTCTTT. Residues: CASSRTPTNTEAFF.

The chain couples TRBV7-2 to TRBJ2-7; 7 positions match TRBD1. The germline CDR1 and CDR2 sequences are SGHTA and FQGNSA. The CDR3 loop spans 17 amino acids. V was pared by 2 bases and J by 1 base, with 11 bases of the junction left unmatched. The CDR3 DNA follows: TGTGCCAGCAGCTTAAGGGACAGCCGTAGCGCATCCTACGAGCAGTACTTC. Its protein is CASSLRDSRSASYEQYF.

This clone turned up a few times. The genes are TRBV6-6 and TRBJ2-5; a possible D gene is TRBD1 (5 bases). The CDR3 has 13 residues. V lost 6 bases to trimming and J lost 5 bases, with 13 bases between them. Germline V gives CDR1 MNHNY, CDR2 SVGAGI (reference sequence). The DNA of the CDR3 is TGTGCCAGCAGACAAGACAGCATCGAGACCCAGTACTTC. It encodes CASRQDSIETQYF.